This T cell receptor (beta chain) was sequenced in a study of T cell responses to AZD1222 COVID-19 vaccine. Study-level results: Seropositive AZD1222 recipients at baseline numbered only five or six. White British donors predominated, females outnumbered males, and clonal diversity was possibly underestimated. Sampled repertoires all dated from after the peak T cell response. Compared with day 0, the breadth and depth of the Spike-specific TCR repertoire rose significantly after two doses of AZD1222.

With respect to this clone: Its matching antigen is unknown.

Assay: immunoSEQ multiplex PCR; the TCRdb copy retains only in-frame clones and omits some. This sample has around 200,000 clones; 94% occur once, and the top ten carry roughly 1.7%. The TCR comes from an adult who received the AZD1222 COVID-19 vaccine. Sequencing was performed on peripheral blood, taken 28 days after the second AZD1222 dose.

CDR3 sequence: CASSGGTGGETQYF. CDR3 bases: TGTGCCAGTAGCGGAGGCACGGGAGGAGAGACCCAGTACTTC. The genes are TRBV19 and TRBJ2-5, with TRBD2 matching 7 bases. Germline trimming cut 6 bases from V and 4 bases from J; bases unmatched to any gene: 8. CDR1 is LNHDA and CDR2 is SQIVND in the germline V gene (reference sequence). The CDR3 spans 14 residues.